This T cell receptor (beta chain) was identified in a study of cytomegalovirus exposure and HLA in healthy donors. Study summary: Researchers found that roughly 80% of 398 genotyped donors fell within the Caucasian-associated ancestry cluster. Study-wide results and limits: Later on, a genetic analysis was performed. It linked a missense variant in DCLRE1C with V- and J-gene trimming of TCR beta. Per published reports, the classifier diagnosed cytomegalovirus status with high specificity and sensitivity.

In the PCR, 60 Vbeta and 13 Jbeta primers were used. The data were produced by immunoSEQ multiplex PCR, yet TCRdb's version contains in-frame clones alone and is incomplete. The sample holds approximately 190,000 clones; approximately 84% are singletons and the top ten take around 3.9%. This CDR3 is 13 amino acids long. Trimming stripped 4 bases from V and 0 bases from J, with 6 bases between. Looked up from germline, CDR1 is SNHLY and CDR2 is FYNNEI. This clone was observed a single time. Its antigen is unidentified. The chain couples TRBV2 to TRBJ2-5; D is ambiguous. Sequencing input: PBMCs. The TCR was taken from a man aged 50 or older in good health and CMV-seronegative. DNA of the CDR3: TGTGCCAGCAGTGGAGGCTACCAAGAGACCCAGTACTTC. This gives the protein CASSGGYQETQYF.